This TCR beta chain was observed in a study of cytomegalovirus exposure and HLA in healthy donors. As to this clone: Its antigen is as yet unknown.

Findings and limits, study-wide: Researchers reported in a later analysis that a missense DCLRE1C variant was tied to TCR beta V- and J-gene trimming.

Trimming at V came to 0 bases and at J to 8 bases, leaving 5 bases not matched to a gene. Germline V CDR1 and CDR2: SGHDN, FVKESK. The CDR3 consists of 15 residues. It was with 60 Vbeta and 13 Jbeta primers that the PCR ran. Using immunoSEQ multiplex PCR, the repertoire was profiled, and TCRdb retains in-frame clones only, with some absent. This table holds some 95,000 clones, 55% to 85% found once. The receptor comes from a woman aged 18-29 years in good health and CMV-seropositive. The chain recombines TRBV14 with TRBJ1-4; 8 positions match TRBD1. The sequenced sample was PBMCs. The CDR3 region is CASSQDQGAGEKLFF. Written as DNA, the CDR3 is TGTGCCAGCAGCCAAGACCAGGGGGCGGGAGAAAAACTGTTTTTT.